A selection of T cell receptor beta chains follows, all from one sample in a study of blood T cell repertoires in COVID-19. Libraries were prepared by immunoSEQ multiplex PCR; TCRdb keeps only in-frame clonotypes and omits some of them. The table has 150,000 to 180,000 clones, 65% to 85% seen once. Sequenced material: peripheral blood. These TCRs come from an elderly woman with acute or convalescent COVID-19. Both conserved end residues are part of each CDR3. Fields, in order: J gene, D gene, V gene, clone size, CDR3 DNA, CDR3 protein. A D gene is named only where the DNA matches it firmly. The size of a clone is reported for some rows only, either as once, few or many, or as a class for expanded clones.

J: TRBJ1-3; D: .; V: TRBV7-8; size: .; DNA: TGTGCCAGCAGTTCACAGACATTTTCTGGAAACACCATATATTTT; CDR3: CASSSQTFSGNTIYF
J: TRBJ1-1; D: TRBD1; V: TRBV12-3/TRBV12-4; size: .; DNA: TGTGCCAGCAGGCCGACAGGGCTAGCTGAAGCTTTCTTT; CDR3: CASRPTGLAEAFF
J: TRBJ2-1; D: TRBD1; V: TRBV2; size: .; DNA: TGTGCCAGCAGTGAGTTAGAGGGGGCTGGGTACAATGAGCAGTTCTTC; CDR3: CASSELEGAGYNEQFF
J: TRBJ2-3; D: .; V: TRBV12-3/TRBV12-4; size: .; DNA: TGTGCCAGCAGTCCCCTAGGCACAGATACGCAGTATTTT; CDR3: CASSPLGTDTQYF
J: TRBJ2-6; D: TRBD2; V: TRBV6-5; size: .; DNA: TGTGCCAGCACCCTCGGCGGGGGAAGGGCCAACGTCCTGACTTTC; CDR3: CASTLGGGRANVLTF
J: TRBJ1-4; D: .; V: TRBV19; size: .; DNA: TGTGCCAGTAGTATTAGCATTGCCACTAATGAAAAACTGTTTTTT; CDR3: CASSISIATNEKLFF
J: TRBJ1-2; D: TRBD1; V: TRBV28; size: .; DNA: TGTGCCAGCAGTTGGGGACAGGGGGCGCGGGGCTACACCTTC; CDR3: CASSWGQGARGYTF
J: TRBJ1-6; D: .; V: TRBV25-1; size: .; DNA: TGTGCCAGCAGTGAATTCCCGCCGGGAGTAAATAATTCACCCCTCCACTTT; CDR3: CASSEFPPGVNNSPLHF
J: TRBJ2-1; D: .; V: TRBV19; size: .; DNA: TGTGCCAGTAGTGCCCTAGGAGGGGGCCTGTGGTACAATGAGCAGTTCTTC; CDR3: CASSALGGGLWYNEQFF
J: TRBJ2-5; D: TRBD2; V: TRBV11-2; size: .; DNA: TGTGCCAGCAGCCCGGGACTAGCGGGAGGGCAAGAGACCCAGTACTTC; CDR3: CASSPGLAGGQETQYF
J: TRBJ1-1; D: TRBD1; V: TRBV18; size: .; DNA: TGTGCCAGCTCACCGGGGACAGGGGTAGTGAACACTGAAGCTTTCTTT; CDR3: CASSPGTGVVNTEAFF
J: TRBJ2-5; D: TRBD2; V: TRBV7-9; size: many; DNA: TGTGCCAGCAGCGGAGGGACTAGCGGGCAAGAGACCCAGTACTTC; CDR3: CASSGGTSGQETQYF
J: TRBJ1-1; D: .; V: TRBV5-1; size: .; DNA: TGCGCCAGCAGCACCGGACAGTTTGAAGCTTTCTTT; CDR3: CASSTGQFEAFF
J: TRBJ1-5; D: .; V: TRBV19; size: few; DNA: TGTGCCAGTAGTATGTCCTCCGGGGGTAATCAGCCCCAGCATTTT; CDR3: CASSMSSGGNQPQHF
J: TRBJ2-3; D: TRBD1; V: TRBV9; size: .; DNA: TGTGCCAGCAGCGTAGCTGGACAGGGGCCAGATACGCAGTATTTT; CDR3: CASSVAGQGPDTQYF
J: TRBJ1-1; D: .; V: TRBV2; size: few; DNA: TGTGCCAGCAGCGCACCCGGGATCAACACTGAAGCTTTCTTT; CDR3: CASSAPGINTEAFF
J: TRBJ2-1; D: TRBD2; V: TRBV9; size: .; DNA: TGTGCCAGCAGTGATAGGACTAGCGGGATCGATGAGCAGTTCTTC; CDR3: CASSDRTSGIDEQFF